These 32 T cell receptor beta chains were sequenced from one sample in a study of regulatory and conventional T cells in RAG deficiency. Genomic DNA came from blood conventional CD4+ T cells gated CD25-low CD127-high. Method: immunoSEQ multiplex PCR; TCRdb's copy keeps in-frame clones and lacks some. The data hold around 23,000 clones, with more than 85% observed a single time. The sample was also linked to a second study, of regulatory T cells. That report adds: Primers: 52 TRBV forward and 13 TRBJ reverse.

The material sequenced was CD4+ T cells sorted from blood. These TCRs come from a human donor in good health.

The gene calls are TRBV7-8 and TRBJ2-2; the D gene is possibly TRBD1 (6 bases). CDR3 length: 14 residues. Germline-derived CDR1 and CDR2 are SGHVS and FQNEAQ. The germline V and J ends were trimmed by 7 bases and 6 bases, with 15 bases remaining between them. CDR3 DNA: TGTGCCAGCAAGATAACCTCAGGGGCCGGGGAGCTGTTTTTT. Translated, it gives CASKITSGAGELFF.

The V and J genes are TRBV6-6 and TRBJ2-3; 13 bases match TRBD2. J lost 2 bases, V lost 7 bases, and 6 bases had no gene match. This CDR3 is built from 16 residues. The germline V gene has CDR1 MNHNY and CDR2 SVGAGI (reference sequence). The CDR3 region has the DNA TGTGCCAGCACCGGACTAGCGGGAGCCCCCACAGATACGCAGTATTTT. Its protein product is CASTGLAGAPTDTQYF.

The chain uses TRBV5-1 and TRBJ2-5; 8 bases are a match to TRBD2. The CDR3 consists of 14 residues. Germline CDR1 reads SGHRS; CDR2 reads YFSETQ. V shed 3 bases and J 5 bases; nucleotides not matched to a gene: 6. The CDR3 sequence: CASSWAGGEETQYF. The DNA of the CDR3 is TGCGCCAGCAGCTGGGCGGGGGGTGAGGAGACCCAGTACTTC.

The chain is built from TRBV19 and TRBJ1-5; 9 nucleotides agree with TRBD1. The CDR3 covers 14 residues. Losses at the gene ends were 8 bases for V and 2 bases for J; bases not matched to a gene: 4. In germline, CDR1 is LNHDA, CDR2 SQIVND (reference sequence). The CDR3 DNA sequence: TGTGCCAGTGGACGGGACAGGGGCAATCAGCCCCAGCATTTT. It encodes CASGRDRGNQPQHF.

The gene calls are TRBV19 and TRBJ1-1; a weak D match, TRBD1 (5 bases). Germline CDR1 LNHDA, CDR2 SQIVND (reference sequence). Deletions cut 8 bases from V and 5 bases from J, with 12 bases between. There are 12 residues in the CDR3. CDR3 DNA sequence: TGTGCCAGTGACACAGGAGAAACTGAAGCTTTCTTT. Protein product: CASDTGETEAFF.

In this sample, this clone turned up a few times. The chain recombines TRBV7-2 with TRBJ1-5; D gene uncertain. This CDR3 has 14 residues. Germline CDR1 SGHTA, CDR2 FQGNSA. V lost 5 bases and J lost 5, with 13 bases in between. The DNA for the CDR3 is TGTGCCAGCAGCCGTCGGGAGGGCCATCAGCCCCAGCATTTT. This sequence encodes CASSRREGHQPQHF.

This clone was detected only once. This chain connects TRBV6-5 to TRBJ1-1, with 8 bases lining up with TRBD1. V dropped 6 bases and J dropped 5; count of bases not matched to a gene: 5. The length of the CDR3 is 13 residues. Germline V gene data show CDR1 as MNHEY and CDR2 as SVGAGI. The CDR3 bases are TGTGCCAGCAGACAGGGGGATCGGACTGAAGCTTTCTTT. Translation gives CASRQGDRTEAFF.

The CDR3 sequence is CASSQDPAADTQYF. The CDR3 DNA reads TGTGCCAGTAGTCAGGACCCGGCGGCTGATACGCAGTATTTT. This chain links TRBV19 with TRBJ2-3; no firm D call. Trimming removed 5 bases at V and 6 bases at J, with 15 bases between. The CDR3 loop spans 14 amino acids. CDR1 LNHDA and CDR2 SQIVND come from the germline V gene (reference sequence).

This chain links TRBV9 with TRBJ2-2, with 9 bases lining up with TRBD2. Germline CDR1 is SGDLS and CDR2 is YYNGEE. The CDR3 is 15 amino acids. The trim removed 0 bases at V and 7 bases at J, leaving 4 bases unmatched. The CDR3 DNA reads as TGTGCCAGCAGCGTAGTAGCGGGAGTTGGCGGGGAGCTGTTTTTT. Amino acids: CASSVVAGVGGELFF.

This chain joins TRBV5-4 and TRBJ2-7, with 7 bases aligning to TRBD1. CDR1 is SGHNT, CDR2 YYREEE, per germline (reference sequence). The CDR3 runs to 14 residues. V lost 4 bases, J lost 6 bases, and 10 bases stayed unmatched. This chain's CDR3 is CASSLGTDQGEQYF. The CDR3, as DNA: TGTGCCAGCAGCCTAGGGACAGACCAAGGCGAGCAGTACTTC.

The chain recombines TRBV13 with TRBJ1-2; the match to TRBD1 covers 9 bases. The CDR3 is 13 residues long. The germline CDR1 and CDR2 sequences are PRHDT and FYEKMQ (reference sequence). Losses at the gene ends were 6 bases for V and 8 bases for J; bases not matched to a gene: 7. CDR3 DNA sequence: TGTGCCAGCAGTCTTGGGACAGGGTACGGCTACACCTTC. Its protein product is CASSLGTGYGYTF. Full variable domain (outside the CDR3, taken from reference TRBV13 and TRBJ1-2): AAGVIQSPRHLIKEKRETATLKCYPIPRHDTVYWYQQGPGQDPQFLISFYEKMQSDKGSIPDRFSAQQFSDYHSELNMSSLELGDSALYFCASSLGTGYGYTFGSGTRLTVV.

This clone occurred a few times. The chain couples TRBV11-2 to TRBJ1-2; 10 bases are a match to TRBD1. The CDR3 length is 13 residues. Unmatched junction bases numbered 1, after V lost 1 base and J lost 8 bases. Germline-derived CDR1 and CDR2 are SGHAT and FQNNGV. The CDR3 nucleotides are TGTGCCAGCAGCTTAGTGGGACAGGGGGGCTACACCTTC. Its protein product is CASSLVGQGGYTF.

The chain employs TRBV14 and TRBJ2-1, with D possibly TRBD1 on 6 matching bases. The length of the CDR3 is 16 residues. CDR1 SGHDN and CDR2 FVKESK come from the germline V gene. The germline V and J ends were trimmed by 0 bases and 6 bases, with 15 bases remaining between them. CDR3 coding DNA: TGTGCCAGCAGCCAAGACTGGGGGCAGGGTATCAATGAGCAGTTCTTC. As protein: CASSQDWGQGINEQFF.

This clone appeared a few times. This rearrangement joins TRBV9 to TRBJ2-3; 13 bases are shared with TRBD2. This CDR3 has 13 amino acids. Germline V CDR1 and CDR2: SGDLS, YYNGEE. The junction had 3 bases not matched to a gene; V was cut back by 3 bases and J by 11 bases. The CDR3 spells CASSGRLAGGQYF. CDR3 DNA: TGTGCCAGCAGCGGACGACTAGCGGGGGGGCAGTATTTT. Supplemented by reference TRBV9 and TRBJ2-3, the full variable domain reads DSGVTQTPKHLITATGQRVTLRCSPRSGDLSVYWYQQSLDQGLQFLIQYYNGEERAKGNILERFSAQQFPDLHSELNLSSLELGDSALYFCASSGRLAGGQYFGPGTRLTVL.

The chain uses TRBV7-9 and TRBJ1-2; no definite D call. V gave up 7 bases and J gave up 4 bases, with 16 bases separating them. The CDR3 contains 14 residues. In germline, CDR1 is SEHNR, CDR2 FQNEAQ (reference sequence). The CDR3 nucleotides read TGTGCCAGCATCGAGATTTCCTCCACCTATGGCTACACCTTC. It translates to CASIEISSTYGYTF.

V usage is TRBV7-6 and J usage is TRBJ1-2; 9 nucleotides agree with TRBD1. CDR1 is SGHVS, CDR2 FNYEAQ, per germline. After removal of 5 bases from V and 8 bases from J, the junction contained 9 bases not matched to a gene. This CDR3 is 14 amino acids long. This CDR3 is CASSPDRGPWGYTF. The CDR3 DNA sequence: TGTGCCAGCAGCCCGGACAGGGGCCCTTGGGGCTACACCTTC.

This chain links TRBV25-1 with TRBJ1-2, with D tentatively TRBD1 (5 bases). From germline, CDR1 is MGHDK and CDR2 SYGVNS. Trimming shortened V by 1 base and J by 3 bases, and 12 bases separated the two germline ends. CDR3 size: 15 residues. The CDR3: CASSEFQGTHYGYTF. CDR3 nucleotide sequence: TGTGCCAGCAGTGAATTCCAGGGAACCCACTATGGCTACACCTTC.

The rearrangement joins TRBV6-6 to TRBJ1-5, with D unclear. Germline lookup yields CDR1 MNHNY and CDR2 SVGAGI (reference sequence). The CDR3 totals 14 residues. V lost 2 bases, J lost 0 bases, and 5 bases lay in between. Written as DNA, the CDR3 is TGTGCCAGCAGTTACGGGAGTAGCAATCAGCCCCAGCATTTT. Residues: CASSYGSSNQPQHF.

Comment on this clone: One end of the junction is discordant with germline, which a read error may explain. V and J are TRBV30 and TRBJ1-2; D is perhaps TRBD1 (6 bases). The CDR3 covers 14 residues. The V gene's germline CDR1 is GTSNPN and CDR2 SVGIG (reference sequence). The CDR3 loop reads CAWNLQGRNYGHTF. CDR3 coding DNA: TGTGCCTGGAATTTACAGGGAAGAAACTATGGCCACACCTTC.

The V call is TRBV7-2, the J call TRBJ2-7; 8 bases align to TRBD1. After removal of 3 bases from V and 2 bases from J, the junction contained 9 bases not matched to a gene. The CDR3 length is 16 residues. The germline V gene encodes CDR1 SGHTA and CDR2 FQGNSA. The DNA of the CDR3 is TGTGCCAGCAGCTTCCCCCTCGGGACAGGACCCTACGAGCAGTACTTC. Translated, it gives CASSFPLGTGPYEQYF.

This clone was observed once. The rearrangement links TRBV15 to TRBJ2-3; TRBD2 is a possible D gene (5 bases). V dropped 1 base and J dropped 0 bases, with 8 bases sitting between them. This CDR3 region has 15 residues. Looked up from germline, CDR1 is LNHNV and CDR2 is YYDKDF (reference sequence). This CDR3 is CATSRGGPSTDTQYF. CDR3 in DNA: TGTGCCACCAGCAGAGGCGGGCCCAGCACAGATACGCAGTATTTT.

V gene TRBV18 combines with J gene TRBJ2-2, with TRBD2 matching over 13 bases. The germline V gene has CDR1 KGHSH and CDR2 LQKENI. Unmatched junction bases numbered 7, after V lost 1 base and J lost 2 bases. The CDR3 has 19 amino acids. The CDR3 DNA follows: TGTGCCAGCTCACCACTAGGACTAGCGGGAGCCCCCAACACCGGGGAGCTGTTTTTT. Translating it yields CASSPLGLAGAPNTGELFF.

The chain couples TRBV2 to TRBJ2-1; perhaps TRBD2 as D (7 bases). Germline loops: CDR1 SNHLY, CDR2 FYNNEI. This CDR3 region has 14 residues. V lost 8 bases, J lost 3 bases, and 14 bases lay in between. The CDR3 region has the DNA TGTGCCAGCTCCCGGGGAGGGGGCTACAATGAGCAGTTCTTC. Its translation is CASSRGGGYNEQFF.

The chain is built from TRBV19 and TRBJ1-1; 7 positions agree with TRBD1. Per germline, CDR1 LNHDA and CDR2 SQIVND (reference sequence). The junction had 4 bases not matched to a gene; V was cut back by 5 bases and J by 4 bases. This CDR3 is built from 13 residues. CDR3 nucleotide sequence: TGTGCCAGTAGTGTACAGGGGAGCACTGAAGCTTTCTTT. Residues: CASSVQGSTEAFF.

The CDR3 here is CASKIGNQPQHF. The CDR3 DNA is TGTGCCAGCAAGATCGGCAATCAGCCCCAGCATTTT. The chain uses TRBV7-2 and TRBJ1-5; no definite D call. In germline, CDR1 is SGHTA, CDR2 FQGNSA. V shed 7 bases and J shed 2 bases, with 6 bases lying between them. The CDR3 loop spans 12 amino acids.

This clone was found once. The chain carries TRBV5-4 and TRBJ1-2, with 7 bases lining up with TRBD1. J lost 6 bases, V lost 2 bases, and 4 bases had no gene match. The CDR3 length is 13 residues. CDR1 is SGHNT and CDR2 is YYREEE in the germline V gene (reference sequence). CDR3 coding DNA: TGTGCCAGCAGCTTCGACAGGGTGAATGGCTACACCTTC. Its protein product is CASSFDRVNGYTF.

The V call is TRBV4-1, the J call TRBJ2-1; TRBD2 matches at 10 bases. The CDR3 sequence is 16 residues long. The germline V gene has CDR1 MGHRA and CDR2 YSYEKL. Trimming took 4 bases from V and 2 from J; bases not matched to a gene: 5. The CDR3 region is CASSRTTSGTYNEQFF. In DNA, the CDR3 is TGCGCCAGCAGCCGTACAACTAGCGGGACCTACAATGAGCAGTTCTTC.

In nucleotides, the CDR3 is TGTGCCAGTAGTATAGACCCGGAGAGGGGTGAGCAGTTCTTC. It translates to CASSIDPERGEQFF. The chain joins TRBV19 to TRBJ2-1, with D perhaps matching TRBD1 or TRBD2 (5 bases each). With 0 bases removed from V and 9 bases from J, the gap between germline ends came to 12 bases. Germline CDR1 LNHDA, CDR2 SQIVND (reference sequence). There are 14 residues in the CDR3.

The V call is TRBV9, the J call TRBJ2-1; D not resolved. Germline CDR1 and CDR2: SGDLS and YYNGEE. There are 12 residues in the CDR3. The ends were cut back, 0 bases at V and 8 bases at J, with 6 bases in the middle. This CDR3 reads CASSVGGYEQFF. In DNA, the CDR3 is TGTGCCAGCAGCGTAGGTGGATATGAGCAGTTCTTC.

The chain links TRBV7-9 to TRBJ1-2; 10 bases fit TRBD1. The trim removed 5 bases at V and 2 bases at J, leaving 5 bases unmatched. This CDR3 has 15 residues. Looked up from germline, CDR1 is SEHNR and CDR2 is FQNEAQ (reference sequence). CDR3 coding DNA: TGTGCCAGCAGCGCAATGACAGGGGGCAACTATGGCTACACCTTC. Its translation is CASSAMTGGNYGYTF.

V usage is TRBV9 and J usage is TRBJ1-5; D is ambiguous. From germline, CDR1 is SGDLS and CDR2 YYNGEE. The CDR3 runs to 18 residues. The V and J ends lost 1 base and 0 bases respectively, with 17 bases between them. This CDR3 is CASSVRHITGYSNQPQHF. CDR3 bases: TGTGCCAGCAGCGTACGTCATATTACGGGGTATAGCAATCAGCCCCAGCATTTT.

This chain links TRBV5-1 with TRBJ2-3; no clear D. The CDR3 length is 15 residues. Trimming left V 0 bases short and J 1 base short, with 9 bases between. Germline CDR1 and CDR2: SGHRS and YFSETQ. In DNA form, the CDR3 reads TGCGCCAGCAGCTTGGAGCGTAGGGGCACAGATACGCAGTATTTT. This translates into CASSLERRGTDTQYF.